Shown below are 21 T cell receptor beta chains from a single sample sequenced in a study of T cell changes during pregnancy in multiple sclerosis (dated by TCRdb to between 2018 and 2021). The library was produced with the immunoSEQ multiplex PCR assay. This immuneACCESS table, as held by TCRdb, lists in-frame sequences with V and J called but not all clones. Of the missing ones, under half trace to an unresolved V gene in checked studies; the others have no known cause. This sample gives more than 60,000 clones in total; approximately 89% of them show up just once. The ten largest clones add up to about 1.5% of the sample. Here the sequenced sample was peripheral blood, taken in the second trimester of pregnancy. The origin of the receptors is a female donor with multiple sclerosis, enrolled in a pregnancy study.

J is TRBJ1-1 and V is TRBV6-6, with a tentative D call TRBD1 (6 bases). This CDR3 contains 14 residues. Trimming cost V 8 bases and J 1 base, with 14 bases left between them. Germline V gene data show CDR1 as MNHNY and CDR2 as SVGAGI (reference sequence). This CDR3 reads CASASGQRNTEAFF. The CDR3 coding sequence is TGTGCCAGCGCCTCTGGACAGAGGAACACTGAAGCTTTCTTT.

The V and J genes are TRBV10-3 and TRBJ2-7; tentatively, D is TRBD2 (5 bases). The CDR3 has 13 residues. The germline gives CDR1 ENHRY, CDR2 SYGVKD. Trimming stripped 4 bases from V and 5 bases from J, with 12 bases between. The CDR3, as DNA: TGTGCCATCAGTGGAGGGCCCCCGAACGAGCAGTACTTC. Translation: CAISGGPPNEQYF.

The chain links TRBV25-1 to TRBJ1-2; 9 bases agree with TRBD1. CDR3 length: 14 amino acids. The V gene's germline CDR1 is MGHDK and CDR2 SYGVNS. Germline trimming cut 6 bases from V and 3 bases from J; bases unmatched to any gene: 5. The CDR3 region is CASRGTGSDYGYTF. CDR3 coding DNA: TGTGCCAGCAGGGGGACAGGGTCAGACTATGGCTACACCTTC.

The gene calls are TRBV11-3 and TRBJ2-3, with TRBD2 matching over 7 bases. Germline assignment: CDR1 SGHNT and CDR2 YENEEA. The CDR3 spans 16 residues. V was clipped by 3 bases and J by 2 bases; unmatched bases: 8. CDR3 sequence: CASSFKAGGVTDTQYF. The CDR3 DNA is TGTGCCAGCAGCTTTAAAGCTGGGGGGGTCACAGATACGCAGTATTTT.

The rearrangement joins TRBV14 to TRBJ1-1; D call uncertain. This CDR3 is built from 13 residues. Trimming took 1 base from V and 1 from J, leaving 4 bases between them. The V gene's germline CDR1 is SGHDN and CDR2 FVKESK. For the CDR3, the DNA is TGTGCCAGCAGCCAAGTCCAGAACACTGAAGCTTTCTTT. This sequence encodes CASSQVQNTEAFF.

In its sample, this clone was seen a few times. This chain links TRBV21-1 with TRBJ1-5; the table names TRBD1, a call not compared with the DNA. TRBV21-1 is annotated as a pseudogene. The CDR3 loop spans 14 amino acids. CDR3 amino acids: CASPREKGNQPQHF. The CDR3 DNA sequence: TGTGCCAGCCCCAGGGAAAAAGGCAATCAGCCCCAGCATTTT.

The rearrangement joins TRBV6-6 to TRBJ2-1, with 8 bases aligning to TRBD1. With V trimmed by 8 bases and J by 5 bases, 11 bases remained unmatched. Per germline, CDR1 MNHNY and CDR2 SVGAGI (reference sequence). This CDR3 contains 15 residues. Here the CDR3 reads CASLDRGGWDNEQFF. The CDR3 nucleotides are TGTGCCAGCCTCGACAGGGGAGGTTGGGACAATGAGCAGTTCTTC.

The table lists this clone with a few counts. V and J are TRBV5-1 and TRBJ2-7; 10 nucleotides agree with TRBD1. The CDR3 is 16 amino acids. Germline trimming cut 1 base from V and 6 bases from J; bases unmatched to any gene: 10. Germline CDR1 is SGHRS and CDR2 is YFSETQ. The CDR3 here is CASSLSAGQGVGEQYF. CDR3 nucleotides: TGCGCCAGCAGCTTGTCTGCCGGACAGGGGGTAGGCGAGCAGTACTTC.

The rearrangement joins TRBV2 to TRBJ2-6, with TRBD1 identical over 9 bases. CDR1 and CDR2 (germline): SNHLY, FYNNEI. V shed 6 bases and J 17 bases; nucleotides not matched to a gene: 17. This CDR3 is 15 amino acids long. The CDR3 loop reads CASSGTSGTGIVLTF. CDR3 sequence (DNA): TGTGCCAGCAGCGGTACAAGCGGGACAGGGATAGTCTTGACTTTC.

Only a few counts were recorded for this clone. The chain uses TRBV2 and TRBJ1-1; no definite D call. The CDR3 runs 14 residues. Germline V gene sequence: CDR1 SNHLY, CDR2 FYNNEI. V gave up 2 bases and J gave up 0 bases, with 7 bases separating them. The CDR3 region has the DNA TGTGCCAGCAGTGAAAACAGTGTGAACACTGAAGCTTTCTTT. Translating gives CASSENSVNTEAFF. The whole variable domain, remainder taken from reference TRBV2 and TRBJ1-1, is EPEVTQTPSHQVTQMGQEVILRCVPISNHLYFYWYRQILGQKVEFLVSFYNNEISEKSEIFDDQFSVERPDGSNFTLKIRSTKLEDSAMYFCASSENSVNTEAFFGQGTRLTVV.

This clone was recorded a few times. V is TRBV7-2 and J is TRBJ1-1; possibly TRBD1 for D (5 bases). Looked up from germline, CDR1 is SGHTA and CDR2 is FQGNSA. Deletions cut 4 bases from V and 4 bases from J, with 13 bases between. This CDR3 has 14 residues. As DNA, the CDR3 is TGTGCCAGCAGCTCCTACCTCCAGGGCACTGAAGCTTTCTTT. Translation gives CASSSYLQGTEAFF.

The rearrangement joins TRBV10-1 to TRBJ2-4; TRBD2 matches at 12 bases. The germline V gene has CDR1 WNHNN and CDR2 SYGVQD (reference sequence). The junction had 8 bases not matched to a gene; V was cut back by 6 bases and J by 5 bases. CDR3 length equals 16 residues. The CDR3: CASSRATSGSQNIQYF. Here the CDR3 DNA reads TGCGCCAGCAGCCGAGCGACTAGCGGGAGTCAAAACATTCAGTACTTC.

The rearrangement uses TRBV5-4 and TRBJ1-2; D is possibly TRBD1 (6 bases). Trimming pared 4 bases from V and 0 bases from J, leaving 22 bases between. This CDR3 region has 18 residues. CDR1 is SGHNT, CDR2 YYREEE, per germline (reference sequence). The CDR3 spells CASSGRDILDAANYGYTF. The CDR3 nucleotides are TGTGCCAGCAGCGGCCGGGACATTCTCGATGCGGCTAACTATGGCTACACCTTC.

The chain recombines TRBV6-6 with TRBJ1-2; TRBD1 is a possible D gene (5 bases). CDR1 is MNHNY and CDR2 is SVGAGI in the germline V gene (reference sequence). V lost 7 bases, J lost 8 bases, and 20 bases lay in between. The CDR3 sequence is 14 residues long. CDR3 amino acids: CASMYGTQGAGYTF. The CDR3 DNA reads TGTGCCAGCATGTATGGGACTCAAGGGGCAGGCTACACCTTC.

The gene calls are TRBV11-3 and TRBJ2-7, with D possibly TRBD1 on 5 matching bases. V was clipped by 2 bases and J by 2 bases, with 10 bases between them. Per germline, CDR1 SGHNT and CDR2 YENEEA. The CDR3 sequence is 14 residues long. Written as DNA, the CDR3 is TGTGCCAGCAGCTTACAGGGAATGACCTACGAGCAGTACTTC. This codes for CASSLQGMTYEQYF.

This clone has only a few counts. V usage is TRBV5-1 and J usage is TRBJ2-7, with a weak D call TRBD1 (5 bases). The V end was cut by 3 bases, the J end by 5 bases, with 15 bases between. The germline V gene has CDR1 SGHRS and CDR2 YFSETQ. The CDR3 loop spans 14 amino acids. CDR3 sequence reads: CASSSSPQGNEQYF. In nucleotides, the CDR3 is TGCGCCAGCAGCTCGAGCCCTCAGGGCAACGAGCAGTACTTC.

The chain has TRBV30 and TRBJ1-5; D call uncertain. Trimming stripped 1 base from V and 2 bases from J, with 12 bases between. The CDR3 length is 15 residues. In germline, CDR1 is GTSNPN, CDR2 SVGIG (reference sequence). The CDR3 loop reads CAWSANTGGNQPQHF. The CDR3 region has the DNA TGTGCCTGGAGTGCGAACACCGGGGGCAATCAGCCCCAGCATTTT.

V gene TRBV5-1 combines with J gene TRBJ2-4, with TRBD2 as a possible D gene (5 bases). This CDR3 comprises 14 residues. Between the trimmed V and J ends, which lost 4 bases and 1 base, there was a span of 9 bases. From germline, CDR1 is SGHRS and CDR2 YFSETQ. The CDR3 DNA follows: TGCGCCAGCAGCCTCGGGGTGGCCAAAAACATTCAGTACTTC. Its translation: CASSLGVAKNIQYF.

About this clone: A read error may produce the germline difference seen at one junction end. The gene calls are TRBV14 and TRBJ2-7, with D unclear. This CDR3 spans 13 amino acids. CDR1 is SGHDN and CDR2 is FVKESK in the germline V gene. CDR3 coding DNA: TGTGCCAGCAGCCAAGACAGATCCTCCGAGCAGTACTTC. This sequence encodes CASSQDRSSEQYF.

This chain connects TRBV6-5 to TRBJ2-1; D possibly corresponds to TRBD2 (5 bases). V was shortened by 6 bases and J by 8 bases, with 14 bases between the two germline ends. The CDR3 loop spans 13 amino acids. Germline V gene data show CDR1 as MNHEY and CDR2 as SVGAGI. CDR3 region: CASSHPWRDEQFF. As DNA, the CDR3 is TGTGCCAGCAGCCACCCCTGGCGGGATGAGCAGTTCTTC.

This chain joins TRBV14 and TRBJ2-3, with a weak D call TRBD2 (5 bases). The V end was cut by 4 bases, the J end by 7 bases, with 9 bases between. The CDR3 covers 12 residues. Germline values: CDR1 SGHDN, CDR2 FVKESK. This chain's CDR3 is CASSRLANTQYF. DNA of the CDR3: TGTGCCAGCAGCCGGTTAGCGAATACGCAGTATTTT.